This T cell receptor beta chain comes out of a study of cytomegalovirus exposure and HLA in healthy donors. The V end was cut by 5 bases, the J end by 8 bases, with 18 bases between. Germline CDR1 LNHDA, CDR2 SQIVND (reference sequence). The CDR3 loop spans 15 amino acids. The PCR ran on 60 Vbeta and 13 Jbeta primers. The repertoire was sequenced with immunoSEQ multiplex PCR; TCRdb's copy has only in-frame clones and lacks some. The sample records 160,000 or so clones, just over 70% being singletons. The specimen sequenced was PBMCs. This chain uses TRBV19 with TRBJ1-4, with D uncertain. This TCR was recovered from a human donor in good health. The CDR3 DNA sequence: TGTGCCAGTAGTCCACGTCACGGATCGGGGGAAAAACTGTTTTTT. Translation gives CASSPRHGSGEKLFF.